Listed below are T cell receptor beta chains from one sample, sequenced in a study of CD8+CD57+ T cells in acquired aplastic anemia. TCRdb ran MiXCR on the reads and lists one entry per CDR3 protein. The repertoire holds roughly 170,000 distinct CDR3 sequences, with approximately 60% as singletons. Sequenced sample: sorted CD4+, CD8+, or CD8+CD57+ T cells (not recorded which) from PBMCs. The receptor source for this set is a human donor in good health. CDR3s include the opening cysteine and the closing phenylalanine or tryptophan. D genes are given only for firm matches. Where a row states a size, it is once, few, many or the class of an expanded clone; other rows omit it.

>NA|TRBV6-1|few|TRBJ1-6
TGTGCCAGCAGTGAAGCGACGGAGATTCAACCCCTCCACTTT
CASSEATEIQPLHF
>NA|TRBV19|NA|TRBJ2-7
TGTGCCAGTAGTATCGTGGGGGACGAGCAGTACTTC
CASSIVGDEQYF
>NA|TRBV7-8|many|TRBJ1-5
TGTGCCAGCAGCTTATGGGGGCGTTCGGGGCAGCCCCAGCATTTT
CASSLWGRSGQPQHF
>TRBD1|TRBV19|NA|TRBJ2-7
TGTGCCAGTAGCATCTCACAGGGGGCTCCCTACGAGCAGTACTTC
CASSISQGAPYEQYF
>TRBD1|TRBV2|NA|TRBJ1-2
TGTGCCAGCAACACCGGGACAGGGAGTTTTGGCTACACCTTC
CASNTGTGSFGYTF
>NA|TRBV6-4|NA|TRBJ1-6
TGTGCCAGCAGGGCGCGTGGAGATAATTCACCCCTCCACTTT
CASRARGDNSPLHF
>NA|TRBV29-1|NA|TRBJ1-2
TGCAGCGTTGGGGCCGGGACCTTAGGCTACACCTTC
CSVGAGTLGYTF
>TRBD1|TRBV6-1|few|TRBJ2-5
TGTGCCAGCAGTGAACCTTATTATCCAGGGGGTTCGCAAGAGACCCAGTACTTC
CASSEPYYPGGSQETQYF
>TRBD1|TRBV20-1|NA|TRBJ2-7
TGCAGTGCTAGTCGTTGGGACAGGGGCCACGAGCAGTACTTC
CSASRWDRGHEQYF
>NA|TRBV7-3|NA|TRBJ2-1
TGCGCCAGCAGCTTCGACGGGACCATATCTTACAATGAGCAGTTCTTC
CASSFDGTISYNEQFF
>NA|TRBV11-2|many|TRBJ1-1
TGTGCCAGCAGCTTAGCCTGGGACACCATTTACACTGAAGCTTTCTTT
CASSLAWDTIYTEAFF
>NA|TRBV5-1|NA|TRBJ1-1
TGCGCCAGCTGCGAAAGGGGAGGGAACACTGAAGCTTTCTTT
CASCERGGNTEAFF
>TRBD1|TRBV5-4|NA|TRBJ2-3
TGTGCCAGCAGCTTAGTCGGGACAGGGGAGGTTGGCACAGATACGCAGTATTTT
CASSLVGTGEVGTDTQYF
>NA|TRBV2|NA|TRBJ1-2
TGTGCCAGCAGAATCCAACAGGCGTCCTATGGCTACACCTTC
CASRIQQASYGYTF
>NA|TRBV5-4|NA|TRBJ2-7
TGTGCCAGCAGCCCCGGACAGTTGGACCCCTACGAGCAGTACTTC
CASSPGQLDPYEQYF